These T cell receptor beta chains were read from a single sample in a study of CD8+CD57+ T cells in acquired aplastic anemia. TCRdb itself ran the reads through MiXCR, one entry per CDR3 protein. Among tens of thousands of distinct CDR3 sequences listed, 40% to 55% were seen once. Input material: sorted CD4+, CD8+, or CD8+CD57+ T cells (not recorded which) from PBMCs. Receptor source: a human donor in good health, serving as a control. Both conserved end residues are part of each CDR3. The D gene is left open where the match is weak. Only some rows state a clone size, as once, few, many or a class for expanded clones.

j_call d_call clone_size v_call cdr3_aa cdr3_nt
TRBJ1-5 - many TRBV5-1 CASSYGGNQPQHF TGCGCCAGCAGCTATGGGGGCAATCAGCCCCAGCATTTT
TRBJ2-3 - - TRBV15 CATSREELASDTQYF TGTGCCACCAGCAGAGAGGAACTAGCTAGTGATACGCAGTATTTT
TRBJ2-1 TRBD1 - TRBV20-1 CSARTGQGANEQFF TGCAGTGCTAGAACGGGACAGGGGGCGAATGAGCAGTTCTTC
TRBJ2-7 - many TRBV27 CASSVSGTHEQYF TGTGCCAGCAGTGTCTCGGGGACCCACGAGCAGTACTTC
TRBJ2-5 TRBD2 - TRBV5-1 CASSTSGVQETQYF TGCGCCAGCAGCACTAGCGGGGTTCAAGAGACCCAGTACTTC
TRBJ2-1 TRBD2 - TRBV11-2 CASSSVSGRGDEQFF TGTGCCAGCAGCTCCGTTAGCGGGAGAGGCGATGAGCAGTTCTTC
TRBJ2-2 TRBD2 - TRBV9 CASSSGDSNTGELFF TGTGCCAGCAGCAGCGGGGACTCGAACACCGGGGAGCTGTTTTTT
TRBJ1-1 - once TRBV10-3 CAISESKSALGTEAFF TGTGCCATCAGTGAGTCGAAAAGCGCGCTGGGCACTGAAGCTTTCTTT
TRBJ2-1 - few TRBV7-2 CASSLGQAEQFF TGTGCCAGCAGCTTAGGTCAGGCCGAGCAGTTCTTC
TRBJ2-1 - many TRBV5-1 CASSLYGSNEQFF TGCGCCAGCAGCTTGTATGGCTCCAATGAGCAGTTCTTC
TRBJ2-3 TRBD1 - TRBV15 CATSIGGQGTDTQYF TGTGCCACCAGCATAGGGGGACAGGGAACAGATACGCAGTATTTT
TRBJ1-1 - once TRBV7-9 CASSLSGSEAFF TGTGCCAGCAGCTTATCGGGGTCTGAAGCTTTCTTT
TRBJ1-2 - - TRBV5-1 CASSSTASHSGNTF TGCGCCAGCAGCTCCACAGCATCACACTCTGGAAACACCTTC
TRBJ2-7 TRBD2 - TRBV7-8 CASRQTSGAEQYF TGTGCCAGCCGCCAAACTAGCGGGGCCGAGCAGTACTTC